This T cell receptor beta chain was documented in a study of T cells in women clearing cervical HPV infection. Overall study context: Controls' single incident HPV16 infection cleared within 12 months without precancer.

Study-level results: Repertoire richness, not evenness, was significantly elevated in CIN3+ cases versus controls.

Details on this clone: Its antigen is still unknown. The CDR3 end is not reached by the read, which stops 3 residues before it; the germline J gene fills it in.

Sequenced by immunoSEQ multiplex PCR; TCRdb stores in-frame clones only, minus some. The sample is made up of about 19,000 clones, and the top ten hold about 5% of it. The CDR3 runs to 14 residues. The germline CDR1 and CDR2 sequences are SGHTA and FQGTGA. Each participant carried one incident cervical HPV16 infection only. J is TRBJ2-5 and V is TRBV7-3; the match to TRBD1 covers 9 bases. The TCR was taken from a woman between 18 and 70 years old with a cervical HPV16 infection that either progressed to CIN3+ or cleared (not recorded which). Sequencing was done on a sample of blood buffy coat. The CDR3 DNA, read in part, is TGTGCCAGCAGCCAACAGGGGGCGCCGGATACC. Protein: CASSQQGAPDT. The CDR3 reads in full as CASSQQGAPDTQYF. Filled out from reference TRBV7-3 and TRBJ2-5, the complete variable domain reads GAGVSQTPSNKVTEKGKYVELRCDPISGHTALYWYRQSLGQGPEFLIYFQGTGAADDSGLPNDRFFAVRPEGSVSTLKIQRTERGDSAVYLCASSQQGAPDTQYFGPGTRLLVL.